The 20 T cell receptor beta chains listed next were all sequenced from one sample in a study of cytomegalovirus exposure and HLA in healthy donors. The PCR ran on 60 Vbeta and 13 Jbeta primers. Only in-frame clones appear in the TCRdb table, and some are missing; sequencing was by immunoSEQ multiplex PCR. Altogether some 110,000 clones are present, over 70% being singletons, with the ten largest covering 7.5% to 10%. Sequenced sample: PBMCs. The source is a woman between 40 and 55 years old in good health and CMV-seropositive.

The chain is built from TRBV5-1 and TRBJ2-2, with TRBD2 matching over 10 bases. This CDR3 has 19 amino acids. V was pared by 0 bases and J by 4 bases, with 12 bases of the junction left unmatched. Germline loops: CDR1 SGHRS, CDR2 YFSETQ. The CDR3 spells CASSLEPAGGQESTGELFF. CDR3 bases: TGCGCCAGCAGCTTGGAGCCAGCGGGAGGGCAGGAGAGCACCGGGGAGCTGTTTTTT.

The chain couples TRBV9 to TRBJ2-1, with D possibly matching TRBD2 (5 bases). Germline V gene sequence: CDR1 SGDLS, CDR2 YYNGEE. The length of the CDR3 is 15 residues. V was pared by 3 bases and J by 8 bases, with 18 bases between. The CDR3 region has the DNA TGTGCCAGCAGCGCCCGCCCCGGCGAGGGCGATGAGCAGTTCTTC. Protein sequence: CASSARPGEGDEQFF.

This rearrangement joins TRBV5-6 to TRBJ1-2, with 11 bases that match TRBD1. CDR1 is SGHDT and CDR2 is YYEEEE in the germline V gene. This CDR3 region has 15 residues. Unmatched junction bases numbered 5, after V lost 4 bases and J lost 3 bases. CDR3 coding DNA: TGTGCCAGCAGCCTAGGACAGGGGGCTGACTATGGCTACACCTTC. Protein product: CASSLGQGADYGYTF.

The rearrangement joins TRBV7-9 to TRBJ2-1; weak D call: TRBD1 (6 bases). The V and J ends lost 7 bases and 4 bases respectively, with 20 bases between them. Germline V gives CDR1 SEHNR, CDR2 FQNEAQ (reference sequence). There are 16 residues in the CDR3. CDR3 DNA sequence: TGTGCCAGCACCCCTTTAGCCGGGACATCTTACAATGAGCAGTTCTTC. It encodes CASTPLAGTSYNEQFF.

This clone showed up just a few times. This chain connects TRBV29-1 to TRBJ1-2; D is unresolved. V dropped 4 bases and J dropped 1 base, with 22 bases sitting between them. This CDR3 spans 17 amino acids. Germline V gene sequence: CDR1 SQVTM, CDR2 ANQGSEA. The CDR3 nucleotides read TGCAGCGTTGCGTGGATGTATCAGCGACGAAATAACTATGGCTACACCTTC. Encoded protein: CSVAWMYQRRNNYGYTF.

V is TRBV28 and J is TRBJ2-1; unclear D gene. Looked up from germline, CDR1 is MDHEN and CDR2 is SYDVKM. Trimming took 7 bases from V and 0 from J, leaving 13 bases between them. The CDR3 totals 15 residues. This CDR3 reads CASTFLSGSYNEQFF. The CDR3 nucleotides read TGTGCCAGCACCTTTTTATCCGGCTCCTACAATGAGCAGTTCTTC.

The gene calls are TRBV7-3 and TRBJ2-1, with D possibly matching TRBD1 (6 bases). Germline-derived CDR1 and CDR2 are SGHTA and FQGTGA. V gave up 1 base and J gave up 5 bases, with 9 bases separating them. The CDR3 consists of 14 residues. The CDR3 protein is CASSLRGTNNEQFF. DNA for the CDR3: TGTGCCAGCAGCTTAAGGGGGACAAACAATGAGCAGTTCTTC. The whole variable domain, filled in from reference TRBV7-3 and TRBJ2-1, reads GAGVSQTPSNKVTEKGKYVELRCDPISGHTALYWYRQSLGQGPEFLIYFQGTGAADDSGLPNDRFFAVRPEGSVSTLKIQRTERGDSAVYLCASSLRGTNNEQFFGPGTRLTVL.

The chain combines TRBV29-1 with TRBJ1-3; D is perhaps TRBD1 (5 bases). Germline assignment: CDR1 SQVTM and CDR2 ANQGSEA. V lost 6 bases and J 0 bases, leaving 9 bases between the germline ends. The CDR3 loop spans 13 amino acids. CDR3 sequence: CSVLGASGNTIYF. CDR3 nucleotide sequence: TGCAGCGTCCTAGGGGCCTCTGGAAACACCATATATTTT.

This chain uses TRBV7-9 with TRBJ2-6, with TRBD1 as a possible D gene (6 bases). Germline V gene sequence: CDR1 SEHNR, CDR2 FQNEAQ (reference sequence). The CDR3 runs 16 residues. V was cut by 5 bases and J by 4 bases, with 15 bases left in between. CDR3 nucleotides: TGTGCCAGCAGCGCTCGGACAGTTTCCGGGGCCAACGTCCTGACTTTC. Its translation: CASSARTVSGANVLTF. Variable domain in full (rest from reference TRBV7-9 and TRBJ2-6): DTGVSQNPRHKITKRGQNVTFRCDPISEHNRLYWYRQTLGQGPEFLTYFQNEAQLEKSRLLSDRFSAERPKGSFSTLEIQRTEQGDSAMYLCASSARTVSGANVLTFGAGSRLTVL.

The V call is TRBV5-1, the J call TRBJ2-7, with a weak D call TRBD2 (6 bases). The V end was cut by 9 bases, the J end by 0 bases, with 19 bases between. Germline CDR1 reads SGHRS; CDR2 reads YFSETQ. This CDR3 is 15 amino acids long. CDR3 coding DNA: TGCGCCACCGCATCTCTAGCCGGGGGCTCCTACGAGCAGTACTTC. Protein product: CATASLAGGSYEQYF.

This chain connects TRBV11-3 to TRBJ1-1, with D possibly TRBD1 on 5 matching bases. Between the trimmed V and J ends, which lost 5 bases and 3 bases, there was a span of 16 bases. Germline CDR1 is SGHNT and CDR2 is YENEEA. This CDR3 is built from 15 residues. Here the CDR3 reads CASSPRWGGYTEAFF. The CDR3 DNA is TGTGCCAGCAGCCCCCGGTGGGGGGGGTACACTGAAGCTTTCTTT. Using reference TRBV11-3 and TRBJ1-1 for the parts outside the CDR3, the full variable domain is EAGVVQSPRYKIIEKKQPVAFWCNPISGHNTLYWYLQNLGQGPELLIRYENEEAVDDSQLPKDRFSAERLKGVDSTLKIQPAELGDSAVYLCASSPRWGGYTEAFFGQGTRLTVV.

This clone was seen only a few times. The chain employs TRBV21-1 and TRBJ2-1; the D segment call TRBD1 is taken from the table without a DNA check. TRBV21-1 is a recognized pseudogene. The CDR3 covers 15 residues. This CDR3 reads CASSKAGVPYNEQFF. As DNA, the CDR3 is TGTGCCAGCAGCAAAGCAGGGGTCCCCTACAATGAGCAGTTCTTC.

This sequence joins TRBV27 and TRBJ2-5; 11 positions match TRBD2. Trimming removed 5 bases from V and 7 bases from J; junction bases left unmatched: 9. The germline CDR1 and CDR2 sequences are MNHEY and SMNVEV (reference sequence). The CDR3 extends over 15 amino acids. The CDR3 spells CASSPIAGGPGTQYF. The CDR3 nucleotides read TGTGCCAGCAGTCCAATAGCGGGAGGGCCGGGGACCCAGTACTTC.

This chain links TRBV28 with TRBJ1-2, with D possibly matching TRBD1 (5 bases). V lost 6 bases and J lost 5, with 10 bases in between. This CDR3 is 12 amino acids long. The germline V gene encodes CDR1 MDHEN and CDR2 SYDVKM. This chain's CDR3 is CASSQAGYGYTF. Written as DNA, the CDR3 is TGTGCCAGCAGCCAAGCAGGGTATGGCTACACCTTC.

This chain uses TRBV19 with TRBJ2-7; TRBD1 agrees at 9 bases. Germline V gives CDR1 LNHDA, CDR2 SQIVND (reference sequence). The V and J ends lost 4 bases and 9 bases, in that order; junction bases with no gene match: 10. CDR3 length: 14 amino acids. CDR3 sequence: CASSTRRGQGGQYF. For the CDR3, the DNA is TGTGCCAGTAGTACCCGCCGGGGACAGGGAGGGCAGTACTTC.

The DNA for the CDR3 is TGTGCCAGCAGAACCAGGGGGTTAAGCAATCAGCCCCAGCATTTT. Its translation is CASRTRGLSNQPQHF. The chain has TRBV28 and TRBJ1-5; 7 bases align to TRBD1. CDR1 and CDR2 (germline): MDHEN, SYDVKM. The J segment lost 1 base and the V segment lost 6 bases, leaving 6 bases of the junction unmatched. CDR3 length: 15 amino acids.

A few counts support this clone. This chain joins TRBV4-3 and TRBJ1-5; weak D call: TRBD1 (5 bases). This CDR3 spans 15 amino acids. Germline-derived CDR1 and CDR2 are LGHNA and YSLEER. Trimming took off 0 bases at V and 9 bases at J, with 15 bases between the two ends. This CDR3 reads CASSQEQVGLWPQHF. CDR3 coding DNA: TGCGCCAGCAGCCAAGAACAGGTTGGTTTATGGCCCCAGCATTTT.

V usage is TRBV4-3 and J usage is TRBJ1-2; 9 nucleotides align to TRBD1. After removal of 0 bases from V and 4 bases from J, the junction contained 9 bases not matched to a gene. Per the germline V gene, CDR1 is LGHNA and CDR2 is YSLEER. This CDR3 has 17 residues. CDR3 nucleotides: TGCGCCAGCAGCCAAGATCGGACAGGGGCGCGGAGCTATGGCTACACCTTC. Amino acid sequence: CASSQDRTGARSYGYTF.

This clone is a singleton in its sample. The chain joins TRBV4-3 to TRBJ2-2; the match to TRBD1 covers 7 bases. Germline loops: CDR1 LGHNA, CDR2 YSLEER. This CDR3 has 15 amino acids. With V trimmed by 2 bases and J by 8 bases, 8 bases remained unmatched. CDR3 DNA: TGCGCCAGCAGCCAACTGACAGGGAGTGGAGGGGAGCTGTTTTTT. This translates into CASSQLTGSGGELFF.

This clone has just a few counts. V usage is TRBV27 and J usage is TRBJ2-3, with D unresolved. The CDR3 contains 13 residues. The V gene's germline CDR1 is MNHEY and CDR2 SMNVEV (reference sequence). Trimming stripped 2 bases from V and 5 bases from J, with 8 bases between. The CDR3 nucleotides are TGTGCCAGCAGTTTAATACCCGGAGATACGCAGTATTTT. Translating it yields CASSLIPGDTQYF.